This T cell receptor (beta chain) was sequenced for a study of OX40 agonist ivuxolimab in advanced cancers. Study in general: Each dose-escalation patient presented with hepatocellular carcinoma, melanoma, renal cell or head and neck cancer. Study-wide points: Low clonal expansion, among the lowest seen, marked partial responders at 0.1-3.0 mg/kg. Clonal expansion by week 6 occurred in CD4+ and CD8+ blood T cells (at 0.1 to 3.0 mg/kg). Researchers did not establish what antigens the expanded peripheral T cells target.

Sequencing was performed with immunoSEQ multiplex PCR; in TCRdb, only in-frame clones are kept and a portion is missing. The sample has tens of thousands of clones, roughly 83% seen once; the top ten hold less than 4%. CDR1 is MNHNS, CDR2 SASEGT, per germline. The CDR3 length is 13 residues. On this clone itself: The antigen is unknown. Relative to the germline gene, one junction end is altered; a read error may explain this.

This sequence originates from an adult with an advanced solid tumor such as melanoma, head and neck, liver or kidney cancer. The source material was CD4+ or CD8+ T cells sorted from blood, sampled in a trial of the OX40 agonist ivuxolimab. The chain is built from TRBV6-1 and TRBJ1-2, with a tentative D call TRBD1 (5 bases). The CDR3 DNA follows: TGTGCCAGCAGTCAAGCAGGGTACTATGGCTACACCTTC. Amino acids: CASSQAGYYGYTF.